Presented here are 16 T cell receptor beta chains from one specimen sequenced in a study of cytomegalovirus exposure and HLA in healthy donors. PCR used 60 Vbeta primers and 13 Jbeta primers. Sequenced by immunoSEQ multiplex PCR; TCRdb stores in-frame clones only, minus some. This sample has some 150,000 clones, with roughly 80% found just once. The sample was PBMCs. The receptor set was obtained from a woman between 50 and 59 years old in good health and CMV-seronegative.

The V call is TRBV9, the J call TRBJ2-7, with 7 bases identical to TRBD1. The CDR3 sequence is 15 residues long. CDR1 is SGDLS and CDR2 is YYNGEE in the germline V gene. Trimming cost V 0 bases and J 2 bases; bases outside gene matches: 5. The CDR3 here is CASSVGRGLTYEQYF. The CDR3 DNA sequence: TGTGCCAGCAGCGTAGGAAGGGGGCTTACCTACGAGCAGTACTTC.

V is TRBV28 and J is TRBJ2-6, with D tentatively TRBD2 (5 bases). Trimming pared 4 bases from V and 2 bases from J, leaving 6 bases between. Germline CDR1 and CDR2: MDHEN and SYDVKM. The CDR3 has 14 residues. CDR3 in amino acids: CASSSGTGANVLTF. The DNA of the CDR3 is TGTGCCAGCAGTTCCGGGACTGGGGCCAACGTCCTGACTTTC.

The chain joins TRBV19 to TRBJ2-1; D perhaps matches TRBD1 (7 bases). Germline V gene data show CDR1 as LNHDA and CDR2 as SQIVND (reference sequence). Deletions cut 0 bases from V and 10 bases from J, with 16 bases between. The CDR3 runs 15 residues. The CDR3 sequence: CASSIDNDRAGEQFF. The CDR3 coding sequence is TGTGCCAGTAGTATAGACAACGACAGGGCGGGGGAGCAGTTCTTC.

This chain joins TRBV19 and TRBJ1-5; 9 positions agree with TRBD1. With V trimmed by 6 bases and J by 4 bases, 7 bases remained unmatched. Germline values: CDR1 LNHDA, CDR2 SQIVND (reference sequence). This CDR3 has 15 amino acids. CDR3 nucleotide sequence: TGTGCCAGTAGGGAGGGACAGGGTGGAAATCAGCCCCAGCATTTT. Protein product: CASREGQGGNQPQHF.

The chain carries TRBV27 and TRBJ2-1, with TRBD1 identical over 9 bases. CDR1 is MNHEY and CDR2 is SMNVEV in the germline V gene (reference sequence). There are 13 residues in the CDR3. J was trimmed by 5 bases and V by 8 bases; bases with no gene match: 4. This CDR3 reads CASGRTGDNEQFF. In DNA form, the CDR3 reads TGTGCCAGCGGCCGGACAGGGGACAATGAGCAGTTCTTC.

The V and J genes are TRBV7-9 and TRBJ2-5; weak D call: TRBD1 (6 bases). V gave up 4 bases and J gave up 1 base, with 16 bases separating them. The CDR3 is made up of 16 amino acids. Germline CDR1 SEHNR, CDR2 FQNEAQ (reference sequence). The CDR3 is CASSSLWTAFQETQYF. The CDR3 nucleotides read TGTGCCAGCAGCTCCTTATGGACAGCTTTCCAAGAGACCCAGTACTTC.

This chain connects TRBV6-5 to TRBJ2-5; D remains unclear. From germline, CDR1 is MNHEY and CDR2 SVGAGI. V was trimmed by 5 bases and J by 5 bases, leaving 9 bases between them. There are 12 residues in the CDR3. The CDR3 sequence is CASSTSLETQYF. In nucleotides, the CDR3 is TGTGCCAGCAGTACTTCCTTGGAGACCCAGTACTTC.

This sequence joins TRBV4-3 and TRBJ1-2; a weak D match, TRBD1 (6 bases). CDR1 is LGHNA, CDR2 YSLEER, per germline. V gave up 4 bases and J gave up 0 bases, with 15 bases separating them. There are 16 residues in the CDR3. This CDR3 reads CASSPSPDSTNYGYTF. CDR3 coding DNA: TGCGCCAGCAGCCCTTCGCCGGACAGTACTAACTATGGCTACACCTTC.

The rearrangement joins TRBV5-4 to TRBJ2-5; D is possibly TRBD2 (6 bases). The CDR3 runs 15 residues. CDR1 and CDR2 (germline): SGHNT, YYREEE (reference sequence). V was cut by 3 bases and J by 4 bases, with 16 bases left in between. The CDR3 bases are TGTGCCAGCAGCTCGAAAGTACGCGGGATAGAGACCCAGTACTTC. Amino acids: CASSSKVRGIETQYF.

The V gene is TRBV9, the J gene TRBJ1-6; TRBD1 aligns across 7 bases. Unmatched junction bases numbered 10, after V lost 4 bases and J lost 9 bases. Germline CDR1 and CDR2: SGDLS and YYNGEE. The CDR3 extends over 15 amino acids. This chain's CDR3 is CASSTTGQYGSPLHF. The CDR3 coding sequence is TGTGCCAGCAGCACGACAGGGCAGTATGGTTCACCCCTCCACTTT.

The chain carries TRBV7-9 and TRBJ1-4; D is unresolved. CDR3 length: 14 amino acids. Germline V gene lookup returns CDR1 SEHNR and CDR2 FQNEAQ (reference sequence). The ends were cut back, 1 base at V and 5 bases at J, with 8 bases in the middle. The CDR3 sequence: CASSLDSGNEKLFF. CDR3 coding DNA: TGTGCCAGCAGCTTAGACTCGGGGAATGAAAAACTGTTTTTT.

This chain connects TRBV25-1 to TRBJ1-5; D unresolved. This CDR3 has 15 amino acids. Germline lookup yields CDR1 MGHDK and CDR2 SYGVNS. Trimming pared 6 bases from V and 4 bases from J, leaving 16 bases between. The CDR3 DNA sequence: TGTGCCAGCAGCGGGAGAGCGGCACCTAATCAGCCCCAGCATTTT. It encodes CASSGRAAPNQPQHF.

Concerning this clone itself: At the DNA level, this CDR3 is encoded by other sequences in the same sample as well. V is TRBV28 and J is TRBJ1-1; the D is unclear. Trimming stripped 5 bases from V and 0 bases from J, with 19 bases between. Germline assignment: CDR1 MDHEN and CDR2 SYDVKM. CDR3 length: 17 amino acids. CDR3: CASSLPTGSFMNTEAFF. Written as DNA, the CDR3 is TGTGCCAGCAGTCTACCGACGGGGTCGTTTATGAACACTGAAGCTTTCTTT.

This clone was detected once. The chain couples TRBV7-2 to TRBJ2-1; 7 bases line up with TRBD2. The CDR3 is made up of 14 amino acids. The junction had 4 bases not matched to a gene; V was cut back by 2 bases and J by 6 bases. The germline CDR1 and CDR2 sequences are SGHTA and FQGNSA. CDR3: CASSLTSGGNEQFF. In DNA form, the CDR3 reads TGTGCCAGCAGCTTAACGTCGGGGGGCAATGAGCAGTTCTTC.

The V gene is TRBV6-4, the J gene TRBJ2-1, with TRBD1 matching over 11 bases. Per the germline V gene, CDR1 is MRHNA and CDR2 is SNTAGT. V dropped 0 bases and J dropped 6; count of bases not matched to a gene: 7. This CDR3 spans 17 amino acids. CDR3: CASSDSFRDRGGNEQFF. CDR3 in DNA: TGTGCCAGCAGTGACTCGTTCAGGGACAGGGGGGGCAATGAGCAGTTCTTC.

CDR3 sequence: CASSVRLGPFQETQYF. For the CDR3, the DNA is TGTGCCAGCAGCGTCCGACTAGGCCCTTTCCAAGAGACCCAGTACTTC. The rearrangement joins TRBV9 to TRBJ2-5, with D perhaps TRBD2 (6 bases). The CDR3 sequence is 16 residues long. V gave up 2 bases and J gave up 1 base, with 15 bases separating them. Germline CDR1 and CDR2: SGDLS and YYNGEE.